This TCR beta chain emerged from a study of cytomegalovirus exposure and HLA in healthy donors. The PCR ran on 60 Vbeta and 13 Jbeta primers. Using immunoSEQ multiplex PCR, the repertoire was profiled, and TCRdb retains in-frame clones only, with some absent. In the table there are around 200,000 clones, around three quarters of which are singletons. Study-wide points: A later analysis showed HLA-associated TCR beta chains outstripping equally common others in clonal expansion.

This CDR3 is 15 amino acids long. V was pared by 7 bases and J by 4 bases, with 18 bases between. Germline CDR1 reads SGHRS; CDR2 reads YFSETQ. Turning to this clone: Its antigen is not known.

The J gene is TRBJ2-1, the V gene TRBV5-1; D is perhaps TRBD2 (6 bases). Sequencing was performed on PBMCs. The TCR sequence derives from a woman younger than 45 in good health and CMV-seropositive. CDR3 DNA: TGCGCCAGCGAAGTGGGTGGGGGAGGATACAATGAGCAGTTCTTC. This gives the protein CASEVGGGGYNEQFF.